This entry lists 24 T cell receptor beta chains sequenced from one sample in a study of blood T cell repertoires in COVID-19 (TCRdb year 2020). Library preparation used the immunoSEQ multiplex PCR assay. In TCRdb, the immuneACCESS table is reduced to in-frame sequences with V and J assigned. These tables do not hold every clone; where another copy was compared, an unresolved V gene accounts for under half, and the others remain unexplained. Recorded for this sample are about 54,000 clones; over 70% of them occurred a single time. The ten largest clones represent about 3% of the sample. Sequenced input: peripheral blood. The receptors originated from a human donor in a cohort sampled during active COVID-19.

The V and J genes are TRBV3-1 (or the pseudogene TRBV3-2) and TRBJ1-1; perhaps TRBD1 as D (5 bases). CDR1 LGHDT and CDR2 YNNKEL come from the germline V gene (reference sequence). Trimming stripped 2 bases from V and 4 bases from J, with 14 bases between. CDR3 length equals 15 residues. The CDR3 here is CASSQSAKGVTEAFF. DNA for the CDR3: TGTGCCAGCAGCCAATCCGCGAAAGGGGTCACTGAAGCTTTCTTT.

The rearrangement links TRBV4-1 to TRBJ1-3; tentative D call: TRBD1 (6 bases). V lost 3 bases, J lost 4 bases, and 10 bases lay in between. CDR3 length: 14 amino acids. Per germline, CDR1 MGHRA and CDR2 YSYEKL. CDR3 amino acids: CASSHPGAGNTIYF. For the CDR3, the DNA is TGCGCCAGCAGCCATCCAGGGGCAGGAAACACCATATATTTT.

The gene calls are TRBV7-3 and TRBJ2-7, with TRBD1 as a possible D gene (5 bases). Germline loops: CDR1 SGHTA, CDR2 FQGTGA. This CDR3 is 15 amino acids long. Trimming took 2 bases from V and 4 from J, leaving 15 bases between them. CDR3 region: CASSLGLPGAYEQYF. CDR3 nucleotide sequence: TGTGCCAGCAGCTTAGGGCTTCCTGGGGCTTACGAGCAGTACTTC.

This chain joins TRBV4-1 and TRBJ2-3; D uncertain. V was pared by 1 base and J by 2 bases, with 7 bases between. This CDR3 comprises 14 residues. Germline V gives CDR1 MGHRA, CDR2 YSYEKL. CDR3 DNA sequence: TGCGCCAGCAGCCAAGGTCTTTTCACAGATACGCAGTATTTT. Its translation: CASSQGLFTDTQYF.

The V call is TRBV5-1, the J call TRBJ2-1; possible D gene TRBD1, 5 bases. The CDR3 has 15 amino acids. Germline-derived CDR1 and CDR2 are SGHRS and YFSETQ. The V end lost 2 bases, the J end lost 0 bases, and 9 bases lay between the germline ends. DNA of the CDR3: TGCGCCAGCAGCTTAGGGGCGAACTCCTACAATGAGCAGTTCTTC. It is translated as CASSLGANSYNEQFF.

The chain is built from TRBV7-9 and TRBJ1-6; possibly TRBD1 for D (6 bases). CDR1 is SEHNR, CDR2 FQNEAQ, per germline (reference sequence). This CDR3 is 18 amino acids long. The V gene lost 6 bases and the J gene lost 5 bases, with 23 bases spanning the gap. In DNA, the CDR3 is TGTGCCAGCAGACCACTCCTCCAGGGGACACTACATAATTCACCCCTCCACTTT. Residues: CASRPLLQGTLHNSPLHF. Drawing the rest from reference TRBV7-9 and TRBJ1-6, the complete variable domain is DTGVSQNPRHKITKRGQNVTFRCDPISEHNRLYWYRQTLGQGPEFLTYFQNEAQLEKSRLLSDRFSAERPKGSFSTLEIQRTEQGDSAMYLCASRPLLQGTLHNSPLHFGNGTRLTVT.

This chain uses TRBV19 with TRBJ2-1, with 7 bases matching TRBD2. The CDR3 length is 15 residues. J was trimmed by 5 bases and V by 5 bases; bases with no gene match: 9. In germline, CDR1 is LNHDA, CDR2 SQIVND (reference sequence). The CDR3 region is CASSLSAGTHNEQFF. CDR3 sequence (DNA): TGTGCCAGTAGTCTATCAGCGGGAACCCACAATGAGCAGTTCTTC.

The gene calls are TRBV11-2 and TRBJ2-4, with 7 bases aligning to TRBD2. This CDR3 is built from 15 residues. Germline lookup yields CDR1 SGHAT and CDR2 FQNNGV. V trimming: 4 bases; J trimming: 7 bases; junction bases outside the gene matches: 10. In DNA form, the CDR3 reads TGTGCCAGCAGCTCAGCCGTGTGGGGGGGGAACATTCAGTACTTC. Amino acid sequence: CASSSAVWGGNIQYF.

V and J are TRBV7-8 and TRBJ2-1; 7 nucleotides align to TRBD2. Germline V lookup: CDR1 SGHVS, CDR2 FQNEAQ. After removal of 1 base from V and 4 bases from J, the junction contained 10 bases not matched to a gene. The CDR3 has 17 amino acids. Here the CDR3 reads CASSLGILRGSYNEQFF. The CDR3 nucleotides read TGTGCCAGCAGCTTAGGTATACTGCGCGGGAGTTACAATGAGCAGTTCTTC.

The rearrangement links TRBV4-1 to TRBJ2-1, with TRBD2 matching 10 bases. V shed 2 bases, J shed 0 bases, and the junction held 13 bases outside the gene matches. CDR3 length: 20 amino acids. From germline, CDR1 is MGHRA and CDR2 YSYEKL. CDR3: CASSQLIAGGYRRSYNEQFF. The CDR3 DNA sequence: TGCGCCAGCAGCCAACTTATAGCGGGAGGATACAGACGCTCCTACAATGAGCAGTTCTTC.

V usage is TRBV5-1 and J usage is TRBJ2-5; 10 bases are a match to TRBD2. This CDR3 is built from 16 residues. Losses at the gene ends were 0 bases for V and 5 bases for J; bases not matched to a gene: 7. CDR1 SGHRS and CDR2 YFSETQ come from the germline V gene. The CDR3 region is CASSLEVAGGGETQYF. The CDR3 nucleotides are TGCGCCAGCAGCTTGGAGGTAGCGGGGGGAGGGGAGACCCAGTACTTC.

The chain uses TRBV7-9 and TRBJ2-5; maybe TRBD2 (5 bases). Germline values: CDR1 SEHNR, CDR2 FQNEAQ (reference sequence). The germline V and J ends were trimmed by 1 base and 0 bases, with 9 bases remaining between them. This CDR3 comprises 15 residues. The CDR3 reads CASSLGSGYQETQYF. The CDR3 DNA reads as TGTGCCAGCAGCTTAGGAAGCGGTTACCAAGAGACCCAGTACTTC.

A single count supports this clone. The rearrangement links TRBV7-2 to TRBJ2-1; 8 bases agree with TRBD1. The germline V gene encodes CDR1 SGHTA and CDR2 FQGNSA. The V segment lost 5 bases and the J segment 11 bases; nucleotides outside the gene matches: 11. CDR3 length equals 14 residues. The CDR3 nucleotides are TGTGCCAGCAGCCTGGGGACAGGCTCGCTTAAGCAGTTCTTC. Translating it yields CASSLGTGSLKQFF.

There are a few counts of this clone. The rearrangement uses TRBV18 and TRBJ1-5; 9 bases agree with TRBD1. The CDR3 extends over 17 amino acids. J was trimmed by 7 bases and V by 3 bases; bases with no gene match: 13. CDR1 and CDR2 (germline): KGHSH, LQKENI. CDR3 sequence: CASSPVRTDRGDQPQHF. In nucleotides, the CDR3 is TGTGCCAGCTCACCCGTCCGGACGGACAGGGGAGACCAGCCCCAGCATTTT.

This clone was recorded once. The chain uses TRBV7-2 and TRBJ2-3; D might be TRBD1 (5 bases). This CDR3 comprises 16 residues. Trimming removed 1 base from V and 0 bases from J, with 11 bases in between. Germline-derived CDR1 and CDR2 are SGHTA and FQGNSA. The CDR3: CASSLGGYYSTDTQYF. In nucleotides, the CDR3 is TGTGCCAGCAGCTTAGGGGGCTACTATAGCACAGATACGCAGTATTTT.

This clone was detected once. The chain employs TRBV9 and TRBJ1-2, with a weak D call TRBD1 (6 bases). Looked up from germline, CDR1 is SGDLS and CDR2 is YYNGEE. V was cut by 4 bases and J by 8 bases, with 21 bases left in between. CDR3 length: 15 amino acids. CDR3 nucleotide sequence: TGTGCCAGCAGCACCCTAGATCAGGGGATGACAGGCTACACCTTC. This codes for CASSTLDQGMTGYTF.

The rearrangement joins TRBV27 to TRBJ2-5; the D gene is possibly TRBD1 (6 bases). The V and J ends lost 7 bases and 7 bases respectively, with 19 bases between them. This CDR3 is built from 14 residues. Per germline, CDR1 MNHEY and CDR2 SMNVEV (reference sequence). CDR3 sequence reads: CASMLQGNLGTQYF. The CDR3 nucleotides are TGTGCCAGCATGCTCCAGGGGAACTTGGGGACCCAGTACTTC.

J is TRBJ2-3 and V is TRBV5-1; D is undetermined. V lost 3 bases to trimming and J lost 3 bases, with 8 bases between them. The CDR3 runs 13 residues. Germline assignment: CDR1 SGHRS and CDR2 YFSETQ. The CDR3: CASSSLGTDTQYF. The DNA of the CDR3 is TGCGCCAGCAGCTCGCTCGGTACAGATACGCAGTATTTT.

The V gene is TRBV15, the J gene TRBJ2-3; TRBD2 might be the D (5 bases). This CDR3 comprises 15 residues. The ends were cut back, 0 bases at V and 1 base at J, with 8 bases in the middle. Germline loops: CDR1 LNHNV, CDR2 YYDKDF (reference sequence). The CDR3 spells CATSRDGVGTDTQYF. The CDR3 nucleotides read TGTGCCACCAGCAGAGACGGGGTAGGCACAGATACGCAGTATTTT.

The rearrangement uses TRBV15 and TRBJ2-7; TRBD2 matches 8 bases. Unmatched junction bases numbered 13, after V lost 5 bases and J lost 7 bases. CDR3 length: 15 residues. Germline lookup yields CDR1 LNHNV and CDR2 YYDKDF (reference sequence). CDR3 loop: CATSGRLAPSREQYF. In DNA, the CDR3 is TGTGCCACCAGCGGGAGACTAGCGCCTAGTCGGGAGCAGTACTTC.

This clone was detected a few times. The chain has TRBV14 and TRBJ2-1; D is ambiguous. The CDR3 has 16 residues. V was trimmed by 0 bases and J by 9 bases, leaving 18 bases between them. CDR1 is SGHDN, CDR2 FVKESK, per germline. The CDR3 reads CASSQEYSRRSAEQFF. In DNA, the CDR3 is TGTGCCAGCAGCCAAGAATACAGCCGCCGGTCGGCTGAGCAGTTCTTC.

The chain couples TRBV19 to TRBJ2-5, with 8 bases that match TRBD2. This CDR3 contains 16 residues. CDR1 is LNHDA and CDR2 is SQIVND in the germline V gene (reference sequence). The junction had 8 bases not matched to a gene; V was cut back by 4 bases and J by 1 base. CDR3 nucleotide sequence: TGTGCCAGTAGTAGGGGACTAGGGGTGTCCCAAGAGACCCAGTACTTC. Its translation: CASSRGLGVSQETQYF.

The chain has TRBV30 and TRBJ1-2, with D perhaps TRBD1 (5 bases). This CDR3 has 14 residues. Germline V gene lookup returns CDR1 GTSNPN and CDR2 SVGIG (reference sequence). Trimming left V 8 bases short and J 0 bases short, with 16 bases between. The CDR3 bases are TGTGCCCGGGGGGAGAGGGATGCTAACTATGGCTACACCTTC. Amino acids: CARGERDANYGYTF. Supplemented by reference TRBV30 and TRBJ1-2, the full variable domain reads SQTIHQWPATLVQPVGSPLSLECTVEGTSNPNLYWYRQAAGRGLQLLFYSVGIGQISSEVPQNLSASRPQDRQFILSSKKLLLSDSGFYLCARGERDANYGYTFGSGTRLTVV.

This chain joins TRBV9 and TRBJ2-5; 8 nucleotides line up with TRBD1. The V gene's germline CDR1 is SGDLS and CDR2 YYNGEE. After removal of 0 bases from V and 5 bases from J, the junction contained 6 bases not matched to a gene. The CDR3 length is 15 residues. CDR3 nucleotides: TGTGCCAGCAGCGTAGGAGCAGGGGGCGGTGAGACCCAGTACTTC. Protein: CASSVGAGGGETQYF.